Listed below are T cell receptor beta chains from one sample, sequenced in a study of blood T cell repertoires in COVID-19. The repertoire was sequenced with immunoSEQ multiplex PCR; TCRdb's copy has only in-frame clones and lacks some. Of 400,000 or so clones in the sample, 80% to 90% were seen once. Sample: PBMCs or T cells enriched from blood (not recorded which). The source of these receptors is a middle-aged man in a cohort exposed to, infected with or recovered from COVID-19 (not recorded which). The CDR3 runs from the conserved cysteine through the conserved F or W. The D gene is left open where the match is weak. Only some rows state a clone size, as once, few, many or a class for expanded clones.

j_call: TRBJ2-1
cdr3_length: 16
clone_size: NA
d_call: TRBD2
v_call: TRBV3-1/TRBV3-2
cdr3_aa: CASSQLTSGSGSEQFF
cdr3_nt: TGTGCCAGCAGCCAACTGACTAGCGGGAGCGGCAGTGAGCAGTTCTTC

j_call: TRBJ2-3
cdr3_length: 15
clone_size: NA
d_call: TRBD2
v_call: TRBV7-9
cdr3_aa: CASSRTSGSTDTQYF
cdr3_nt: TGTGCCAGCAGCCGGACTAGCGGGAGCACAGATACGCAGTATTTT

j_call: TRBJ1-2
cdr3_length: 13
clone_size: NA
d_call: TRBD1
v_call: TRBV6-4
cdr3_aa: CASSPGTGNGYTF
cdr3_nt: TGTGCCAGCAGCCCCGGGACAGGGAATGGCTACACCTTC

j_call: TRBJ1-2
cdr3_length: 13
clone_size: NA
d_call: NA
v_call: TRBV3-1/TRBV3-2
cdr3_aa: CASSQDSGVGYTF
cdr3_nt: TGTGCCAGCAGCCAAGACAGCGGCGTTGGCTACACCTTC

j_call: TRBJ1-1
cdr3_length: 16
clone_size: NA
d_call: NA
v_call: TRBV18
cdr3_aa: CASSPVEQGPGTEAFF
cdr3_nt: TGTGCCAGCTCACCCGTCGAACAGGGACCTGGCACTGAAGCTTTCTTT

j_call: TRBJ2-7
cdr3_length: 14
clone_size: NA
d_call: TRBD1
v_call: TRBV7-2
cdr3_aa: CASSIGQGSYEQYF
cdr3_nt: TGTGCCAGCAGCATCGGACAGGGCTCCTACGAGCAGTACTTC

j_call: TRBJ2-5
cdr3_length: 16
clone_size: NA
d_call: TRBD2
v_call: TRBV19
cdr3_aa: CASSTRTSGSGETQYF
cdr3_nt: TGTGCCAGTAGTACACGGACTAGCGGGAGCGGGGAGACCCAGTACTTC

j_call: TRBJ2-7
cdr3_length: 15
clone_size: NA
d_call: NA
v_call: TRBV7-6
cdr3_aa: CASSREGRGSYEQYF
cdr3_nt: TGTGCCAGCAGCCGAGAAGGACGGGGAAGCTACGAGCAGTACTTC

j_call: TRBJ1-1
cdr3_length: 14
clone_size: once
d_call: TRBD1
v_call: TRBV7-9
cdr3_aa: CASGQQGANTEAFF
cdr3_nt: TGTGCCAGCGGCCAACAGGGGGCAAACACTGAAGCTTTCTTT

j_call: TRBJ2-7
cdr3_length: 13
clone_size: NA
d_call: NA
v_call: TRBV12-3/TRBV12-4
cdr3_aa: CASRRDSPYEQYF
cdr3_nt: TGTGCCAGCAGGCGGGACAGTCCCTACGAGCAGTACTTC

j_call: TRBJ2-4
cdr3_length: 15
clone_size: NA
d_call: TRBD2
v_call: TRBV13
cdr3_aa: CASSSRGGDKNIQYF
cdr3_nt: TGTGCCAGCAGCTCGCGCGGGGGGGATAAAAACATTCAGTACTTC

j_call: TRBJ2-1
cdr3_length: 13
clone_size: NA
d_call: TRBD1
v_call: TRBV5-1
cdr3_aa: CASRGTGDNEQFF
cdr3_nt: TGCGCCAGCAGAGGGACAGGGGACAATGAGCAGTTCTTC

j_call: TRBJ2-7
cdr3_length: 13
clone_size: NA
d_call: NA
v_call: TRBV29-1
cdr3_aa: CSVKLAISYEQYF
cdr3_nt: TGCAGCGTGAAACTAGCCATCTCCTACGAGCAGTACTTC

j_call: TRBJ2-1
cdr3_length: 14
clone_size: NA
d_call: TRBD2
v_call: TRBV5-1
cdr3_aa: CASSPRTRSNEQFF
cdr3_nt: TGCGCCAGCAGCCCCCGGACTAGATCCAATGAGCAGTTCTTC

j_call: TRBJ1-5
cdr3_length: 14
clone_size: NA
d_call: NA
v_call: TRBV28
cdr3_aa: CASSQSGLKKPQHF
cdr3_nt: TGTGCCAGCAGTCAATCAGGGTTAAAGAAGCCCCAGCATTTT

j_call: TRBJ1-1
cdr3_length: 16
clone_size: NA
d_call: NA
v_call: TRBV5-5
cdr3_aa: CASSLRTEIRNTEAFF
cdr3_nt: TGTGCCAGCAGCTTGAGGACAGAGATTCGGAACACTGAAGCTTTCTTT

j_call: TRBJ2-1
cdr3_length: 16
clone_size: few
d_call: TRBD2
v_call: TRBV5-1
cdr3_aa: CASSLGDSGRAYEQFF
cdr3_nt: TGCGCCAGCAGCTTGGGGGATAGCGGGAGGGCATATGAGCAGTTCTTC

j_call: TRBJ2-1
cdr3_length: 15
clone_size: NA
d_call: TRBD2
v_call: TRBV7-9
cdr3_aa: CASSLRAGVNNEQFF
cdr3_nt: TGTGCCAGCAGCTTGCGAGCGGGGGTGAACAATGAGCAGTTCTTC

j_call: TRBJ1-2
cdr3_length: 13
clone_size: NA
d_call: NA
v_call: TRBV30
cdr3_aa: CAWSVRISYGYTF
cdr3_nt: TGTGCCTGGAGTGTCCGCATTAGCTATGGCTACACCTTC

j_call: TRBJ2-1
cdr3_length: 15
clone_size: NA
d_call: NA
v_call: TRBV28
cdr3_aa: CASSSTEPSYNEQFF
cdr3_nt: TGTGCCAGCAGTTCTACAGAGCCCTCCTACAATGAGCAGTTCTTC

j_call: TRBJ2-1
cdr3_length: 17
clone_size: once
d_call: TRBD2
v_call: TRBV5-4
cdr3_aa: CASSLALAEWGGNEQFF
cdr3_nt: TGTGCCAGCAGCTTGGCGTTAGCGGAGTGGGGGGGGAATGAGCAGTTCTTC

j_call: TRBJ2-1
cdr3_length: 17
clone_size: NA
d_call: TRBD1
v_call: TRBV27
cdr3_aa: CASSLAPRGPTYNEQFF
cdr3_nt: TGTGCCAGCAGTTTAGCCCCCAGGGGGCCCACCTACAATGAGCAGTTCTTC

j_call: TRBJ2-2
cdr3_length: 15
clone_size: NA
d_call: NA
v_call: TRBV24-1
cdr3_aa: CATSEEGKGAGELFF
cdr3_nt: TGTGCCACCAGTGAGGAGGGAAAAGGCGCCGGGGAGCTGTTTTTT

j_call: TRBJ2-2
cdr3_length: 13
clone_size: NA
d_call: NA
v_call: TRBV30
cdr3_aa: CAWSEVITGELFF
cdr3_nt: TGTGCCTGGAGCGAGGTTATAACCGGGGAGCTGTTTTTT

j_call: TRBJ2-7
cdr3_length: 14
clone_size: few
d_call: NA
v_call: TRBV27
cdr3_aa: CASSKDSPPYEQYF
cdr3_nt: TGTGCCAGCAGTAAGGACAGTCCCCCCTACGAGCAGTACTTC

j_call: TRBJ2-3
cdr3_length: 14
clone_size: NA
d_call: NA
v_call: TRBV7-2
cdr3_aa: CASRLTASTDTQYF
cdr3_nt: TGTGCCAGCAGGTTGACAGCCAGCACAGATACGCAGTATTTT

j_call: TRBJ2-2
cdr3_length: 17
clone_size: NA
d_call: TRBD2
v_call: TRBV7-2
cdr3_aa: CASSSGRLAGGPGELFF
cdr3_nt: TGTGCCAGCAGCTCCGGACGACTAGCGGGAGGGCCCGGGGAGCTGTTTTTT